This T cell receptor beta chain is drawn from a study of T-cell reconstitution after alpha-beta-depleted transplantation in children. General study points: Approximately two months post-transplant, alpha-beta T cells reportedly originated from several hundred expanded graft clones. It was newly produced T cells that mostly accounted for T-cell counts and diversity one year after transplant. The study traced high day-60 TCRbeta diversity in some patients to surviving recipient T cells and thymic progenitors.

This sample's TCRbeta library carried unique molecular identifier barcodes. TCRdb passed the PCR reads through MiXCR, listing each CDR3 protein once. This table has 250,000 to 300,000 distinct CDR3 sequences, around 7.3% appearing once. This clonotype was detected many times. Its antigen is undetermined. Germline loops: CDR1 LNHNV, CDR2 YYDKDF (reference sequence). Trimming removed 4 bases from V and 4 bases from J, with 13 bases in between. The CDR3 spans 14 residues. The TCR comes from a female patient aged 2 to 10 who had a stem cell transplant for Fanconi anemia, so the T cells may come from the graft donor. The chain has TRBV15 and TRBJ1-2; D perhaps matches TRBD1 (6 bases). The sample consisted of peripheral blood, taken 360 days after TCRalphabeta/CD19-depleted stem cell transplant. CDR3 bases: TGTGCCACCAGCACCCTTGGACAGTTCTATGGCTACACCTTC. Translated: CATSTLGQFYGYTF.